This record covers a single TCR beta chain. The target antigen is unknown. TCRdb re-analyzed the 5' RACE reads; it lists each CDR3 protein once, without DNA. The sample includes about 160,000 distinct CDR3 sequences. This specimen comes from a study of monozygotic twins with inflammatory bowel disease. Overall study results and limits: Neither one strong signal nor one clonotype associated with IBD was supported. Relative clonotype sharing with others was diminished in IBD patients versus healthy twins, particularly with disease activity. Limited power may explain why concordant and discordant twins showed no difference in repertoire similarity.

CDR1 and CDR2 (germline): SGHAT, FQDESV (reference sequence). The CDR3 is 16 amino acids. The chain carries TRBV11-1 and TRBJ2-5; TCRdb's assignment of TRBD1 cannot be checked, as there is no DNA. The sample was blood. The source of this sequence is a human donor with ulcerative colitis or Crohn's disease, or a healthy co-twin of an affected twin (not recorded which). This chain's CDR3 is CASSAPGQAVRVAQYF.